Shown below are 5 T cell receptor beta chains from a single sample sequenced in a study of T cell repertoires in cytomegalovirus infection. Each CDR3 protein gets one entry after TCRdb re-called the reads with MiXCR. This sample carries 300,000 or so distinct CDR3 sequences, roughly 9.3% of them seen once, and the ten largest clones take over 2.5%. Material: PBMCs. Receptor source: a human donor in good health (CMV status not recorded). Some clones in this sample may be carry-over from other donors' samples.

This clonotype was seen ten or more times. The chain combines TRBV28 with TRBJ2-1; 10 nucleotides agree with TRBD1. The CDR3 is 17 residues long. From germline, CDR1 is MDHEN and CDR2 SYDVKM. J gave up 4 bases and V 4 bases, and 10 bases lay outside the gene matches. Here the CDR3 reads CASSSIRQGARYNEQFF. In DNA form, the CDR3 reads TGTGCCAGCAGTTCCATTCGACAGGGGGCGAGGTACAATGAGCAGTTCTTC.

This clonotype showed up many times. It is unclear where the CDR3 begins or ends on the DNA, so no DNA is shown, and the CDR3 is as TCRdb lists it. The chain links TRBV12-3 or TRBV12-4 to TRBJ2-5. Both ends counted, the CDR3 spans 13 residues. The chain's CDR3 is CASSFFGEETQYF.

This clonotype was found a few times. The rearrangement joins TRBV12-3 or TRBV12-4 to TRBJ2-3; D could derive from TRBD1 or TRBD2 (5 bases each). CDR3 size: 16 residues. The V end lost 5 bases, the J end lost 2 bases, and 17 bases lay between the germline ends. CDR3 nucleotide sequence: TGTGCCAGCAGTGCCGGGACCCTAGGCCTCACAGATACGCAGTATTTT. This gives the protein CASSAGTLGLTDTQYF.

This clonotype has a count of ten or more. The chain joins TRBV29-1 to TRBJ2-4; the match to TRBD2 covers 10 bases. After removal of 0 bases from V and 0 bases from J, the junction contained 8 bases not matched to a gene. CDR3 length equals 18 residues. Germline V gene data show CDR1 as SQVTM and CDR2 as ANQGSEA. The CDR3: CSVEDPLAGALAKNIQYF. CDR3 DNA sequence: TGCAGCGTTGAAGACCCTCTAGCGGGGGCCCTAGCCAAAAACATTCAGTACTTC. The full variable domain, in which reference TRBV29-1 and TRBJ2-4 provide the parts outside the CDR3, is SAVISQKPSRDICQRGTSLTIQCQVDSQVTMMFWYRQQPGQSLTLIATANQGSEATYESGFVIDKFPISRPNLTFSTLTVSNMSPEDSSIYLCSVEDPLAGALAKNIQYFGAGTRLSVL.

This clonotype was seen ten or more times. J is TRBJ2-2 and V is TRBV7-2; no definite D call. CDR1 is SGHTA, CDR2 FQGNSA, per germline. The CDR3 runs 14 residues. Trimming shortened V by 0 bases and J by 4 bases, and 6 bases separated the two germline ends. In DNA, the CDR3 is TGTGCCAGCAGCTTAGCCGCCCTCACCGGGGAGCTGTTTTTT. This gives the protein CASSLAALTGELFF.